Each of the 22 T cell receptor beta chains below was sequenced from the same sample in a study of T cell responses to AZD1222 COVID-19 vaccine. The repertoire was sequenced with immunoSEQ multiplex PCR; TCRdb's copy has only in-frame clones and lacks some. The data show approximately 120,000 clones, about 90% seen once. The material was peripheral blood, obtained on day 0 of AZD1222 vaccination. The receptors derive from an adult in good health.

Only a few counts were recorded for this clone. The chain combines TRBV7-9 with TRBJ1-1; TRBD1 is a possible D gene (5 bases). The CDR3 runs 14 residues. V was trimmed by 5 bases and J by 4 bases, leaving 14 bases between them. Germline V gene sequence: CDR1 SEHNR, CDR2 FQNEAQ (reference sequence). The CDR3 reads CASSPWGRGTEAFF. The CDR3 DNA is TGTGCCAGCAGCCCCTGGGGCCGCGGCACTGAAGCTTTCTTT.

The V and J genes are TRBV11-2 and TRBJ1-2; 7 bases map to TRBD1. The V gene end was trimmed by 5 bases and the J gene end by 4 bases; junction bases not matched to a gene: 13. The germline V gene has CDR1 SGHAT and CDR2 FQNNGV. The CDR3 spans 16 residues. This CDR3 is CASSAIRGAAGYGYTF. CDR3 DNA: TGTGCCAGCAGCGCGATCAGGGGGGCAGCAGGCTATGGCTACACCTTC.

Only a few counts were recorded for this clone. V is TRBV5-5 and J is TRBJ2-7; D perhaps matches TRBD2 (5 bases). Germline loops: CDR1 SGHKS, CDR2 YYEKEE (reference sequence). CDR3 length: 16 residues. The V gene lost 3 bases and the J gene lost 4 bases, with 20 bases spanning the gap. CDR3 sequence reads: CASSSSKFDTRYEQYF. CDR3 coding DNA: TGTGCCAGCAGCTCGTCGAAATTTGACACTAGATACGAGCAGTACTTC.

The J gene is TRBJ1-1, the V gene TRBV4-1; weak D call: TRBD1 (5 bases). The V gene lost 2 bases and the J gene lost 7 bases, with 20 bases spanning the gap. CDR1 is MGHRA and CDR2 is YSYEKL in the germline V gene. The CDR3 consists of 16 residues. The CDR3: CASSQLGNLRQREAFF. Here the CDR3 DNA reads TGCGCCAGCAGCCAACTTGGGAACCTGAGACAGCGTGAAGCTTTCTTT.

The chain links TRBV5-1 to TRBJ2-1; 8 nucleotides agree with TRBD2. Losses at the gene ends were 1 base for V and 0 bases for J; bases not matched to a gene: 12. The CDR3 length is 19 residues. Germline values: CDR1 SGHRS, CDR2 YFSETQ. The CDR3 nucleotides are TGCGCCAGCAGCTTGTTAGGTAGCGGGGATACGAGCTCCTACAATGAGCAGTTCTTC. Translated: CASSLLGSGDTSSYNEQFF.

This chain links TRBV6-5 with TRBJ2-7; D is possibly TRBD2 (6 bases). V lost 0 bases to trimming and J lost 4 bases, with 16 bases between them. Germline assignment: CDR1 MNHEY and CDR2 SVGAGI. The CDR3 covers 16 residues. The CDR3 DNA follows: TGTGCCAGCAGTTACTCTCTACTGGCTAGCGATTACGAGCAGTACTTC. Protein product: CASSYSLLASDYEQYF.

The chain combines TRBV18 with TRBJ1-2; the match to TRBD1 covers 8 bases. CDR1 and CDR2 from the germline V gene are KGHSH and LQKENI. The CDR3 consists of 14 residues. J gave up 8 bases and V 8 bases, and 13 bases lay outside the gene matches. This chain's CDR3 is CASTSGDRPGGYTF. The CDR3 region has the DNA TGTGCCAGCACAAGCGGGGACAGGCCCGGAGGCTACACCTTC.

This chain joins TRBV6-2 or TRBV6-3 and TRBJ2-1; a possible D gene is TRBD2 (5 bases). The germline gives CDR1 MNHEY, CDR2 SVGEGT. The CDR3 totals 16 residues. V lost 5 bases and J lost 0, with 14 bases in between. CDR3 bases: TGTGCCAGCAGTAGTGACCGAGGGTTCTCCTACAATGAGCAGTTCTTC. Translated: CASSSDRGFSYNEQFF.

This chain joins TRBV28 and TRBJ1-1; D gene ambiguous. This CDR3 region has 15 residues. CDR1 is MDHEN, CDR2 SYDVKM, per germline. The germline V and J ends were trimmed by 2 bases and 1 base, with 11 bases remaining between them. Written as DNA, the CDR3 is TGTGCCAGCAGTTTAATAACCCTACGGAACACTGAAGCTTTCTTT. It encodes CASSLITLRNTEAFF.

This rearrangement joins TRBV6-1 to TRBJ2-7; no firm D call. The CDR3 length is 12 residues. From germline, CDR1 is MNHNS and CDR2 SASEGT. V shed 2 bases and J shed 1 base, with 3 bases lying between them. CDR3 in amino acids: CASSERSYEQYF. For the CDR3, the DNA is TGTGCCAGCAGTGAACGGTCCTACGAGCAGTACTTC.

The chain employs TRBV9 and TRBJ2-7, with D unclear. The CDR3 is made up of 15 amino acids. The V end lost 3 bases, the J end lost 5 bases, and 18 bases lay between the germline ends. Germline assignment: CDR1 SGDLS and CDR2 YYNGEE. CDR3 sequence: CASSEHGVGSHEQYF. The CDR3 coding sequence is TGTGCCAGCAGCGAACACGGAGTGGGAAGCCACGAGCAGTACTTC.

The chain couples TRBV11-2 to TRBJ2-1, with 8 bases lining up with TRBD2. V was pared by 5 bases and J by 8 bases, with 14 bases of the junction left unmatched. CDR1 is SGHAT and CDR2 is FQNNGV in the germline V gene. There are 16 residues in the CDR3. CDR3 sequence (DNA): TGTGCCAGCAGCCCTATCAAGCGGGAGTCCGGGTATGAGCAGTTCTTC. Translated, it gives CASSPIKRESGYEQFF. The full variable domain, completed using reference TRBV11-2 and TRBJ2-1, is EAGVAQSPRYKIIEKRQSVAFWCNPISGHATLYWYQQILGQGPKLLIQFQNNGVVDDSQLPKDRFSAERLKGVDSTLKIQPAKLEDSAVYLCASSPIKRESGYEQFFGPGTRLTVL.

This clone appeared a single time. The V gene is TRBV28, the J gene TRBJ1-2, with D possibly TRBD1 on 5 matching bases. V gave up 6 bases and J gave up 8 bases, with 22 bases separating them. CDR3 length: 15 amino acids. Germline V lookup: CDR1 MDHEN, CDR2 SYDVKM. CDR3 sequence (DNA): TGTGCCAGCAGGAATAGAGGATCTGGGACGTGGGGCTACACCTTC. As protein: CASRNRGSGTWGYTF.

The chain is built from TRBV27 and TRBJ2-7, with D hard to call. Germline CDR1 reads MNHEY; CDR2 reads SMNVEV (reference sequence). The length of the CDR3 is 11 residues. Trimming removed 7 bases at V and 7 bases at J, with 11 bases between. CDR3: CASTGPKEQYF. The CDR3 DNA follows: TGTGCCAGCACAGGACCCAAGGAGCAGTACTTC.

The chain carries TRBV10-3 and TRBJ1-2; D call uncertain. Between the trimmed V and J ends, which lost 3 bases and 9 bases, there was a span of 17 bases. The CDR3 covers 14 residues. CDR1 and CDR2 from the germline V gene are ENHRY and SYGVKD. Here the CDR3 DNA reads TGTGCCATCAGTGACAGAGGCGGTTCGTTCAGCTACACCTTC. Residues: CAISDRGGSFSYTF.

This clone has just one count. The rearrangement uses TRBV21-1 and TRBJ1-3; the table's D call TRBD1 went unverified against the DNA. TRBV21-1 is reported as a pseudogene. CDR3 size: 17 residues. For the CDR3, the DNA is TGTGCCAGCAGCACGGACAGTCTCCTGAGCTCTGGAAACACCATATATTTT. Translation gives CASSTDSLLSSGNTIYF.

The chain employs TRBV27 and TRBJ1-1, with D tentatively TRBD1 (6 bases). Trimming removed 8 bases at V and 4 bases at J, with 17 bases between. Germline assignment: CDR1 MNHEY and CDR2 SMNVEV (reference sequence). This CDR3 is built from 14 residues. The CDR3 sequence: CASSSGGLGTEAFF. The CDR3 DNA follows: TGTGCCAGCTCGAGCGGGGGGCTCGGCACTGAAGCTTTCTTT.

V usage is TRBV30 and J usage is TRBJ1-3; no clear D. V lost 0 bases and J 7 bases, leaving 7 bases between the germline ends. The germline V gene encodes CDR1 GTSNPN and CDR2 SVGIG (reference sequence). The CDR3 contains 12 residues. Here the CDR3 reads CAWSVGLNTIYF. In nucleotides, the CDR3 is TGTGCCTGGAGTGTTGGCCTGAACACCATATATTTT.

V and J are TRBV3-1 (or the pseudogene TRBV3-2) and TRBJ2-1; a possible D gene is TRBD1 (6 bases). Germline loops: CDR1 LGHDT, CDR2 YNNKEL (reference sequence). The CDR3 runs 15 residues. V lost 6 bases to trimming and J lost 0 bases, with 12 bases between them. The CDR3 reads CASRITGSSYNEQFF. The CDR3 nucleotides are TGTGCCAGCAGAATCACAGGGAGCTCCTACAATGAGCAGTTCTTC.

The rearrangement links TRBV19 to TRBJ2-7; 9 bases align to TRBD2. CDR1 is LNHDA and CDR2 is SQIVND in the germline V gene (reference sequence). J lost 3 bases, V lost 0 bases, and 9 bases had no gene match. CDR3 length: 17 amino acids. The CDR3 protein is CASSIEPFRGRDYEQYF. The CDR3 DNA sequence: TGTGCCAGTAGTATAGAGCCGTTTCGCGGGAGGGACTACGAGCAGTACTTC.

The CDR3 DNA is TGTGCCAGCATGGGACAGGGGGCGCTTAGCGGGGAGCTGTTTTTT. It codes for CASMGQGALSGELFF. The chain carries TRBV9 and TRBJ2-2; TRBD1 matches 12 bases. The trim removed 6 bases at V and 7 bases at J, leaving 7 bases unmatched. CDR3 length equals 15 residues. From germline, CDR1 is SGDLS and CDR2 YYNGEE.

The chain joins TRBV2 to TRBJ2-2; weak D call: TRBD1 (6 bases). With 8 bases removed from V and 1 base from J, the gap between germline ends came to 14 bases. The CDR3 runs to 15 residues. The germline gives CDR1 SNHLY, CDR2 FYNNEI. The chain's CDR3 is CASGMGQLNTGELFF. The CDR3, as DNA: TGTGCCAGCGGAATGGGACAACTGAACACCGGGGAGCTGTTTTTT.